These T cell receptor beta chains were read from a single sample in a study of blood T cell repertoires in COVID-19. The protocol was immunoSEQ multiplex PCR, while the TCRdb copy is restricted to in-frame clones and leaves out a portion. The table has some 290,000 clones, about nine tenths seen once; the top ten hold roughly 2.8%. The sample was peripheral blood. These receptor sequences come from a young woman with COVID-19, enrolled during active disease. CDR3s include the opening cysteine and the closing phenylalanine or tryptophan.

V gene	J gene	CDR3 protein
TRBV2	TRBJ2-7	CASSEWVTGASDEQYF
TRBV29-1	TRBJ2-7	CSSWDTYEQYF
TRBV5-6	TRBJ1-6	CASSLGQGAYNSPLHF
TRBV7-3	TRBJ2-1	CASSALGVSYNEQFF
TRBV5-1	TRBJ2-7	CASSLEAITMEQYF
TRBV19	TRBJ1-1	CASSRDRVNTEAFF
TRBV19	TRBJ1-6	CASSIDWYRPGVSNSPLHF
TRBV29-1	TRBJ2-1	CSVVAGGHGEQFF
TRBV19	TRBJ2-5	CASSTRDRFETQYF
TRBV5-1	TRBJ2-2	CASSDSGGTGELFF
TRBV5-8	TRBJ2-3	CASSTDREGTDTQYF
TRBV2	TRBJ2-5	CASRVQGAGETQYF
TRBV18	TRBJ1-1	CASSPRGTQNTEAFF
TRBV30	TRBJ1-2	CAWQVVYGYTF
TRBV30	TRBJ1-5	CAWSGDRGTSNQPQHF
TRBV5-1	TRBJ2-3	CASSLKLGTSGSTDTQYF
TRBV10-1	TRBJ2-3	CASSDLARGAGEVDTQYF
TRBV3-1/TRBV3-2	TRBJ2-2	CASQGKNTGELFF
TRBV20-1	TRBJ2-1	CSASNSRSANNEQFF
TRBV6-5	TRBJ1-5	CASSSRDSSNQPQHF
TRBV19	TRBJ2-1	CASSIGAGSNEQFF
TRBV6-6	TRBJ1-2	CATAGGLNYGYTF
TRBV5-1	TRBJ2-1	CASSLDGTYNEQFF
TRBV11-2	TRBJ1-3	CASSLDSVWALSF
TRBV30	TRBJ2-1	CAWSPAENEQFF
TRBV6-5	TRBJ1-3	CASSYGGGAGNTIYF
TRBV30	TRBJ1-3	CAWKRGQGLTPGNTIYF
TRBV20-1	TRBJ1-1	CSASTTGNTEAFF
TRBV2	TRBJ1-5	CASSDGAASNQPQHF
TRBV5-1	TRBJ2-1	CASSPLAGGSSYNEQFF
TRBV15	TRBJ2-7	CATSSEQGKGTYEQYF
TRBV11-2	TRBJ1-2	CASSVGLSNYGYTF
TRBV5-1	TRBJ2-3	CASSVTGDTQYF
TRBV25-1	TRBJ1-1	CASIPWGGERTEAFF
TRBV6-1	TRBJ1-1	CASSEGTENTEAFF
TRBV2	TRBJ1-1	CASRGRALDTEAFF
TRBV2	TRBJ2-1	CASKLADLYNEQFF
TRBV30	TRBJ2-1	CAWPRTSGRTPLGNEQFF
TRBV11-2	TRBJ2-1	CASSVPGTGNHEQFF